This T cell receptor beta chain was captured in a study of cytomegalovirus exposure and HLA in healthy donors. Notes on this clone: Its antigen is not known.

Study outcomes and limitations: The study reported that TCR beta sequences accurately predicted HLA-A and HLA-B alleles in most subjects. Follow-up analysis found HLA locus-dependent TCR association rates, highest for DRB1 and lowest for HLA-C. Previously analyzed data showed that most TCR beta V segments were productive at a frequency of about 90% or about 30%.

This PCR relied on a set of 60 Vbeta primers and 13 Jbeta primers. The repertoire was sequenced with immunoSEQ multiplex PCR; TCRdb's copy has only in-frame clones and lacks some. In the table there are 100,000 to 150,000 clones, about 76% of which are singletons. V gave up 5 bases and J gave up 3 bases, with 14 bases separating them. Germline CDR1 reads ENHRY; CDR2 reads SYGVKD. There are 14 residues in the CDR3. Sequenced: PBMCs. The receptor comes from a man in his forties or fifties in good health and CMV-seropositive. V gene TRBV10-3 combines with J gene TRBJ2-7; TRBD1 might be the D (6 bases). The CDR3: CAISIGTRDYEQYF. The CDR3 coding sequence is TGTGCCATCAGTATCGGGACAAGGGACTACGAGCAGTACTTC.